This record concerns one TCR beta chain sequence. The sample is drawn from a study of blood T cell repertoires in COVID-19. V shed 7 bases and J shed 0 bases, with 9 bases lying between them. CDR3 length: 13 amino acids. Membership in each cohort depended on participant-reported clinical history. Sequencing was performed with immunoSEQ multiplex PCR; in TCRdb, only in-frame clones are kept and a portion is missing. The sample lists around 250,000 clones; approximately 90% were seen once. This TCR was recovered from a woman in her thirties or forties with acute COVID-19. The chain is built from TRBV12-3 or TRBV12-4 and TRBJ1-2; D is unclear. Sequenced sample: PBMCs or T cells enriched from blood (not recorded which). The CDR3 sequence: CASTQVPNYGYTF. The CDR3 region has the DNA TGTGCCAGCACCCAGGTACCTAACTATGGCTACACCTTC.